One and the same sample provided the 2 T cell receptor beta chains below, sequenced in a study of T cells after yellow fever vaccination (dated 2019 in TCRdb). What this sample's treatment or condition label stands for: live attenuated yellow fever vaccine strain. The library was built by means of 5' RACE. TCRdb names Illumina HiSeq 2500 as the instrument used. TCRdb reprocessed the public reads (quality trimming at Q25 with fastp, clone calling with MiXCR) and kept in-frame beta chains. CDR3 protein duplicates are merged, each entry listing the most common genes and DNA. Recorded for this sample are 550,000 to 750,000 distinct CDR3 sequences; about 13% of them occurred a single time. Around an eighth of the sample lies in the top ten. Material: PBMCs, obtained on the day of the yellow fever booster vaccination. The source is a man younger than 45 who received the YFV17D yellow fever vaccine.

This clonotype was counted at least ten times. The rearrangement links TRBV7-2 to TRBJ1-5; 7 bases align to TRBD1. The CDR3 covers 14 residues. Trimming cost V 4 bases and J 6 bases; bases outside gene matches: 6. Germline V gives CDR1 SGHTA, CDR2 FQGNSA. The CDR3 DNA sequence: TGTGCCAGCAGCTCAGACAGGGTTTCTCAGCCCCAGCATTTT. It codes for CASSSDRVSQPQHF. The full variable domain, with the rest looked up from reference TRBV7-2 and TRBJ1-5, is GAGVSQSPSNKVTEKGKDVELRCDPISGHTALYWYRQSLGQGLEFLIYFQGNSAPDKSGLPSDRFSAERTGGSVSTLTIQRTQQEDSAVYLCASSSDRVSQPQHFGDGTRLSIL.

There are a few counts of this clonotype. V gene TRBV20-1 combines with J gene TRBJ2-5; 7 nucleotides match TRBD2. CDR1 is DFQATT, CDR2 SNEGSKA, per germline (reference sequence). After removal of 6 bases from V and 5 bases from J, the junction contained 12 bases not matched to a gene. The CDR3 covers 14 residues. This CDR3 reads CSAISGGGRETQYF. CDR3 coding DNA: TGCAGTGCAATATCGGGCGGGGGACGGGAGACCCAGTACTTC.